Sequencing of this TCR beta chain was carried out in a study of shared clonotypes between healthy human individuals. This clone was found a few times. Libraries were prepared by immunoSEQ multiplex PCR; TCRdb keeps only in-frame clonotypes and omits some of them. Of 950,000 to 1,100,000 clones listed, around 78% are singletons. The V gene's germline CDR1 is SGHVS and CDR2 FQNEAQ. V dropped 5 bases and J dropped 1 base, with 17 bases sitting between them. The CDR3 has 16 amino acids. V and J are TRBV7-8 and TRBJ2-5; D gene unclear. Sequenced input: memory CD4+ T cells from PBMCs. The subset here: CD45RA-negative fraction. This sequence was found in a man younger than 35 in good health. Some clones in this sample may be carry-over from other donors' samples. CDR3 DNA: TGTGCCAGCAGCCCGCAGGTGGGCAGAACCCAAGAGACCCAGTACTTC. It translates to CASSPQVGRTQETQYF.